Each of the 11 T cell receptor beta chains below was sequenced from the same sample in a study of cytomegalovirus exposure and HLA in healthy donors. A multiplex PCR was run with 60 Vbeta primers and 13 Jbeta primers. Assay used: immunoSEQ multiplex PCR; TCRdb lists only in-frame clones, some missing. The table shows approximately 160,000 clones, with under 70% occurring only once. Sequences were obtained from PBMCs. Receptors were obtained from a woman aged 25 to 45 in good health and CMV-seropositive.

This chain connects TRBV15 to TRBJ2-3; 10 nucleotides match TRBD2. This CDR3 is 13 amino acids long. Trimming took 8 bases from V and 7 from J; bases not matched to a gene: 6. Germline assignment: CDR1 LNHNV and CDR2 YYDKDF (reference sequence). The CDR3 DNA sequence: TGTGCCACCGGGCTAGCGGGGGCAAATACGCAGTATTTT. Its protein is CATGLAGANTQYF.

There are a few counts of this clone. The chain couples TRBV5-4 to TRBJ2-6, with a possible D match to TRBD1 (6 bases). The CDR3 length is 18 residues. Per the germline V gene, CDR1 is SGHNT and CDR2 is YYREEE (reference sequence). The V end lost 2 bases, the J end lost 2 bases, and 17 bases lay between the germline ends. The CDR3 reads CASSFSAGVGPGANVLTF. The CDR3, as DNA: TGTGCCAGCAGCTTCTCGGCAGGGGTAGGACCTGGGGCCAACGTCCTGACTTTC.

This clone has more than one count but fewer than ten. This chain's CDR3 is CASSVGAPIYGYTF. For the CDR3, the DNA is TGTGCCAGCAGCGTAGGGGCCCCTATCTATGGCTACACCTTC. The chain links TRBV9 to TRBJ1-2; D not certain. Trimming removed 0 bases from V and 4 bases from J, with 10 bases in between. This CDR3 region has 14 residues. CDR1 is SGDLS and CDR2 is YYNGEE in the germline V gene.

This clone appeared a few times. The chain is built from TRBV27 and TRBJ2-2; 8 bases map to TRBD2. Germline V CDR1 and CDR2: MNHEY, SMNVEV (reference sequence). This CDR3 has 18 amino acids. The V segment lost 4 bases and the J segment 0 bases; nucleotides outside the gene matches: 10. CDR3 residues: CASSWKSAGGANTGELFF. CDR3 nucleotide sequence: TGTGCCAGCAGTTGGAAAAGCGCGGGAGGCGCGAACACCGGGGAGCTGTTTTTT.

Notes on this clone: The junction shows a germline mismatch at one end, possibly a read error. This specimen includes other DNA sequences encoding the same CDR3. The J gene is TRBJ1-5, the V gene TRBV10-3; D remains ambiguous. The CDR3 extends over 13 amino acids. Germline values: CDR1 ENHRY, CDR2 SYGVKD. The CDR3 loop is CAISGESNQPQHF. In DNA, the CDR3 is TGTGCCATCAGTGGGGAGAGCAACCAGCCCCAGCATTTT.

The sample holds a few counts of this clone. This chain connects TRBV19 to TRBJ2-6; D unresolved. CDR3 length: 15 amino acids. CDR1 is LNHDA and CDR2 is SQIVND in the germline V gene (reference sequence). V lost 3 bases to trimming and J lost 0 bases, with 6 bases between them. In DNA, the CDR3 is TGTGCCAGTAGTATTTATAGCTCTGGGGCCAACGTCCTGACTTTC. Translated, it gives CASSIYSSGANVLTF. The complete variable domain, with remaining parts taken from reference TRBV19 and TRBJ2-6, reads DGGITQSPKYLFRKEGQNVTLSCEQNLNHDAMYWYRQDPGQGLRLIYYSQIVNDFQKGDIAEGYSVSREKKESFPLTVTSAQKNPTAFYLCASSIYSSGANVLTFGAGSRLTVL.

This clone was counted between two and nine times. The chain is built from TRBV27 and TRBJ2-7; the D gene is possibly TRBD2 (6 bases). The ends were cut back, 0 bases at V and 2 bases at J, with 14 bases in the middle. This CDR3 is 16 amino acids long. CDR1 is MNHEY and CDR2 is SMNVEV in the germline V gene (reference sequence). The CDR3 region has the DNA TGTGCCAGCAGTTTATCTTACGGGAGAGGACCCTACGAGCAGTACTTC. As protein: CASSLSYGRGPYEQYF.

CDR3 nucleotide sequence: TGCAGCGTTTTTATTGGGACTAGCGGGGGGAGTGATACGCAGTATTTT. This sequence encodes CSVFIGTSGGSDTQYF. This chain links TRBV29-1 with TRBJ2-3; 15 bases are a match to TRBD2. Germline CDR1 reads SQVTM; CDR2 reads ANQGSEA. Trimming at V came to 5 bases and at J to 6 bases, leaving 9 bases not matched to a gene. The CDR3 is made up of 16 amino acids.

V and J are TRBV9 and TRBJ2-5, with D possibly TRBD2 on 5 matching bases. The DNA matches TRBJ2-7 better at its end, which makes the J call doubtful. The CDR3 spans 14 residues. CDR1 SGDLS and CDR2 YYNGEE come from the germline V gene. The CDR3 DNA follows: TGTGCCAGCAGCGTGGACTCTCAGTCCAACGAGCAGTACTTC. Amino acids: CASSVDSQSNEQYF.

The chain links TRBV6-6 to TRBJ1-5; D unclear. The length of the CDR3 is 13 residues. The germline CDR1 and CDR2 sequences are MNHNY and SVGAGI (reference sequence). With 8 bases removed from V and 0 bases from J, the gap between germline ends came to 8 bases. The CDR3 is CASRGGSNQPQHF. As DNA, the CDR3 is TGTGCCAGCCGGGGAGGTAGCAATCAGCCCCAGCATTTT.

The V and J genes are TRBV29-1 and TRBJ2-3, with 16 bases fitting TRBD2. Trimming took 7 bases from V and 2 from J; bases not matched to a gene: 15. In germline, CDR1 is SQVTM, CDR2 ANQGSEA. This CDR3 is 19 amino acids long. The CDR3, as DNA: TGCAGCGCCGGCACCGCGGGACTAGCGGGGGGGCCCCACACAGATACGCAGTATTTT. It specifies CSAGTAGLAGGPHTDTQYF.